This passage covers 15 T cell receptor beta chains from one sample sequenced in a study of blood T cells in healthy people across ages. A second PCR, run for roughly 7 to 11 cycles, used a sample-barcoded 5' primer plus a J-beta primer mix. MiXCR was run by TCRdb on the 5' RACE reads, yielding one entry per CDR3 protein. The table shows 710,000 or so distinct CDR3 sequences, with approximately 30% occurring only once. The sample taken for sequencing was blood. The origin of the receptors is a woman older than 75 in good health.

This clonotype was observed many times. The chain's CDR3 is CSARPYPASGFTDTQYF. CDR3 nucleotide sequence: TGCAGTGCTAGACCTTACCCGGCTAGCGGATTCACAGATACGCAGTATTTT. The rearrangement links TRBV20-1 to TRBJ2-3; 7 bases fit TRBD2. The CDR3 extends over 17 amino acids. V lost 2 bases, J lost 2 bases, and 13 bases stayed unmatched. The V gene's germline CDR1 is DFQATT and CDR2 SNEGSKA (reference sequence).

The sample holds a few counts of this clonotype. Here the CDR3 DNA reads TGTGCCAGCAGTTTCCACACTAGCGGGGGGACCGGGGAGCTGTTTTTT. Protein: CASSFHTSGGTGELFF. The rearrangement uses TRBV12-3 or TRBV12-4 and TRBJ2-2; TRBD2 aligns across 12 bases. The CDR3 extends over 16 amino acids. Losses at the gene ends were 3 bases for V and 5 bases for J; bases not matched to a gene: 4.

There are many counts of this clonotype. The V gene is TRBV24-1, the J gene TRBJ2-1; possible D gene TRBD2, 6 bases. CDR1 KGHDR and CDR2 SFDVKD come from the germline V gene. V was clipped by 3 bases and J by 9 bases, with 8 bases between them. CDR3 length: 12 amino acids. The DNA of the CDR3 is TGTGCCACCAGTGATGTCGGGGGTGAGCAGTTCTTC. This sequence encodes CATSDVGGEQFF.

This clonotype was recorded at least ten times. The DNA for the CDR3 is TGCAGTGCTGACAAGCGGGGGGCCCAGGGTGAGCAGTTCTTC. This gives the protein CSADKRGAQGEQFF. The V call is TRBV20-1, the J call TRBJ2-1, with 9 bases identical to TRBD2. The length of the CDR3 is 14 residues. Germline V gene sequence: CDR1 DFQATT, CDR2 SNEGSKA (reference sequence). V lost 5 bases, J lost 9 bases, and 11 bases stayed unmatched.

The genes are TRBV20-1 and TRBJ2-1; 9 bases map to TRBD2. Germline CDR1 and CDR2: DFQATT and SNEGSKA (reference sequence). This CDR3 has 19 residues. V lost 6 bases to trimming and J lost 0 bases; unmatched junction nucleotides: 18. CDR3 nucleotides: TGCAGTGCCGAGCCTTCTGGCGGGAGGGCCAAAATCTCCTACAATGAGCAGTTCTTC. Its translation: CSAEPSGGRAKISYNEQFF.

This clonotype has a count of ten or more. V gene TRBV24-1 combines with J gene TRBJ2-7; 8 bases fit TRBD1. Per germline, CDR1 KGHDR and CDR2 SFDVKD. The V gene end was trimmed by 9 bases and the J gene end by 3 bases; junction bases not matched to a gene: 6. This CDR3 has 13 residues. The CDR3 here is CATSHGQGYEQYF. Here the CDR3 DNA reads TGTGCCACCTCACACGGACAGGGCTACGAGCAGTACTTC.

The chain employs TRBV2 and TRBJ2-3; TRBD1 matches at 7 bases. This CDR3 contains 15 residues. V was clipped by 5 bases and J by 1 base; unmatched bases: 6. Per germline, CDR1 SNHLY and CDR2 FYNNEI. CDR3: CASSKDRFGTDTQYF. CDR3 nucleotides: TGTGCCAGCAGTAAGGACAGGTTTGGCACAGATACGCAGTATTTT.

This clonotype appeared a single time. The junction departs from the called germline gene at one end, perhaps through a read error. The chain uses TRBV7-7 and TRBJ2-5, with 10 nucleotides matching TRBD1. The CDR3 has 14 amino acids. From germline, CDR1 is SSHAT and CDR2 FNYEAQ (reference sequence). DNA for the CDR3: TGTGCTAGCAGCCGACAGGGGGCGGGGGAGACCCAGTACTTC. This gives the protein CASSRQGAGETQYF.

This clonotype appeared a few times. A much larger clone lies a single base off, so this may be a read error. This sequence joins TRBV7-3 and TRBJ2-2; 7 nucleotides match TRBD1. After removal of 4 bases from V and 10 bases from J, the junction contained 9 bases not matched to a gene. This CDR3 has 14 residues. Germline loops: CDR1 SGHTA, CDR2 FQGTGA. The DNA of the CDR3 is TGTGCCAGCAGCTCAGTTAGGGGGCCCGAGGAGCTGTTTTTT. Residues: CASSSVRGPEELFF.

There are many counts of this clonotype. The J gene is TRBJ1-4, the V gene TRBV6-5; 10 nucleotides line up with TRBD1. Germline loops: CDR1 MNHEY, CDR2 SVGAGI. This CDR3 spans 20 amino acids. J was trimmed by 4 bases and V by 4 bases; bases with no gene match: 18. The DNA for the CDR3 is TGTGCCAGCAGTTCGGGCCGGGACAGGGGAATTGGAAGGCGTAATGAAAAACTGTTTTTT. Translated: CASSSGRDRGIGRRNEKLFF.

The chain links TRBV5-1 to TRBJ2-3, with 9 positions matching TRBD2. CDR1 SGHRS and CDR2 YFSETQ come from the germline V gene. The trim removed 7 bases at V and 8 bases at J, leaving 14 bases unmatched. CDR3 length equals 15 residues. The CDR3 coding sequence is TGCGCCAGCCGCCCTTTGGTAGCGGGAGAGGGTACGCAGTATTTT. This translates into CASRPLVAGEGTQYF.

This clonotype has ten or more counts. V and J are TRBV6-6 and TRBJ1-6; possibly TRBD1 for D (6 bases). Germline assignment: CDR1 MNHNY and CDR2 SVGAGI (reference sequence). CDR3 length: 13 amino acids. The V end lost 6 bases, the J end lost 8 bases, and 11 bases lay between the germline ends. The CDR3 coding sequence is TGTGCCAGCAGCCGGGACACCTATTCACCCCTCCACTTT. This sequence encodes CASSRDTYSPLHF.

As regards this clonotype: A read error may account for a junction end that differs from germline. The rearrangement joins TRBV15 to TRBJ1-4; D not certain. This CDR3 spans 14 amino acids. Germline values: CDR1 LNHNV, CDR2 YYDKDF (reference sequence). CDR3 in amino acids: CATSRDWGIEKLFF. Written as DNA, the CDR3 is TGTGCCACCAGCAGAGATTGGGGAATTGAAAAGCTGTTTTTT. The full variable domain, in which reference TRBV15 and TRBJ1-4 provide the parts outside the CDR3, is DAMVIQNPRYQVTQFGKPVTLSCSQTLNHNVMYWYQQKSSQAPKLLFHYYDKDFNNEADTPDNFQSRRPNTSFCFLDIRSPGLGDTAMYLCATSRDWGIEKLFFGSGTQLSVL.

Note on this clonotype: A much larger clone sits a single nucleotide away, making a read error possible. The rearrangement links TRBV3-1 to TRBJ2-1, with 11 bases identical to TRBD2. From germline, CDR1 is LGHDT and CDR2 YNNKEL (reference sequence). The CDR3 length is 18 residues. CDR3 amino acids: CTSSQGLLAGGSYNEQFF. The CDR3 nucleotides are TGTACCAGCAGCCAAGGGCTTCTAGCGGGGGGATCCTACAATGAGCAGTTCTTC.

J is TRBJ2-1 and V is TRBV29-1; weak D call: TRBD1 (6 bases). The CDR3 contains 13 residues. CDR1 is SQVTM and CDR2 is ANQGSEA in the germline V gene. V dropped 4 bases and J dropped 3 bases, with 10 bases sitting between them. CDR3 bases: TGCAGCGTTGCTACAGGGAACTACAATGAGCAGTTCTTC. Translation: CSVATGNYNEQFF.